Below, 28 T cell receptor beta chains from the same sample are listed, as sequenced in a study of cytomegalovirus exposure and HLA in healthy donors. Measured with immunoSEQ multiplex PCR; TCRdb has only the in-frame clones, and not every one. The repertoire holds tens of thousands of clones, with around 94% as singletons. The material sequenced was PBMCs. These TCRs come from a man in his late teens or twenties in good health and CMV-seronegative.

The chain has TRBV29-1 and TRBJ1-1; tentative D call: TRBD1 (6 bases). This CDR3 is 12 amino acids long. Germline CDR1 is SQVTM and CDR2 is ANQGSEA. The V end lost 6 bases, the J end lost 9 bases, and 17 bases lay between the germline ends. CDR3: CSVQDRTLKAFF. The CDR3 nucleotides are TGCAGCGTGCAAGACAGGACACTCAAAGCTTTCTTT.

The chain uses TRBV6-5 and TRBJ1-1, with D possibly being TRBD1 (6 bases). CDR1 is MNHEY and CDR2 is SVGAGI in the germline V gene. V was trimmed by 5 bases and J by 3 bases, leaving 10 bases between them. This CDR3 spans 13 amino acids. The CDR3 coding sequence is TGTGCCAGCAGTCGACAGGCCTACACTGAAGCTTTCTTT. Protein sequence: CASSRQAYTEAFF.

The chain employs TRBV9 and TRBJ2-7; possible D gene TRBD2, 6 bases. Germline CDR1 reads SGDLS; CDR2 reads YYNGEE. V dropped 5 bases and J dropped 2 bases, with 17 bases sitting between them. The CDR3 sequence is 15 residues long. Here the CDR3 reads CASSISGTPAYEQYF. DNA for the CDR3: TGTGCCAGCAGTATATCCGGGACTCCAGCCTACGAGCAGTACTTC.

This clone was counted a single time. The rearrangement uses TRBV29-1 and TRBJ1-2; D might be TRBD1 (6 bases). V lost 3 bases, J lost 5 bases, and 19 bases lay in between. This CDR3 is 15 amino acids long. Per the germline V gene, CDR1 is SQVTM and CDR2 is ANQGSEA. The CDR3 DNA is TGCAGCGTTGACCAGGGGTCCTCTTCTCCTTATGGCTACACCTTC. Translated, it gives CSVDQGSSSPYGYTF.

The chain is built from TRBV5-1 and TRBJ2-7; D not resolved. The CDR3 is made up of 12 amino acids. Germline V lookup: CDR1 SGHRS, CDR2 YFSETQ. With 0 bases removed from V and 3 bases from J, the gap between germline ends came to 4 bases. Here the CDR3 DNA reads TGCGCCAGCAGCTTGGACAACTACGAGCAGTACTTC. Its protein is CASSLDNYEQYF. Full variable domain (remainder filled in from reference TRBV5-1 and TRBJ2-7): KAGVTQTPRYLIKTRGQQVTLSCSPISGHRSVSWYQQTPGQGLQFLFEYFSETQRNKGNFPGRFSGRQFSNSRSEMNVSTLELGDSALYLCASSLDNYEQYFGPGTRLTVT.

The CDR3 protein is CASSAQTGNTEAFF. CDR3 nucleotide sequence: TGTGCCAGCAGCGCCCAGACAGGGAACACTGAAGCTTTCTTT. The chain is built from TRBV7-2 and TRBJ1-1; maybe TRBD1 (6 bases). Between the trimmed V and J ends, which lost 5 bases and 1 base, there was a span of 11 bases. The CDR3 extends over 14 amino acids. The germline V gene has CDR1 SGHTA and CDR2 FQGNSA.

The rearrangement uses TRBV19 and TRBJ1-4; D remains ambiguous. The V gene lost 0 bases and the J gene lost 4 bases, with 9 bases spanning the gap. The CDR3 runs to 15 residues. Germline loops: CDR1 LNHDA, CDR2 SQIVND (reference sequence). Here the CDR3 DNA reads TGTGCCAGTAGTATAGATACCGGGATTAATGAAAAACTGTTTTTT. Its translation: CASSIDTGINEKLFF.

This chain's CDR3 is CASSFRGGGNQPQHF. The DNA for the CDR3 is TGTGCCAGCAGTTTTAGGGGGGGTGGCAATCAGCCCCAGCATTTT. The genes are TRBV7-2 and TRBJ1-5; possibly TRBD1 for D (6 bases). This CDR3 spans 15 amino acids. The germline V gene encodes CDR1 SGHTA and CDR2 FQGNSA. V dropped 6 bases and J dropped 2 bases, with 14 bases sitting between them.

The chain links TRBV27 to TRBJ1-2; 10 bases fit TRBD1. After removal of 2 bases from V and 6 bases from J, the junction contained 3 bases not matched to a gene. The CDR3 extends over 14 amino acids. The V gene's germline CDR1 is MNHEY and CDR2 SMNVEV (reference sequence). CDR3 loop: CASSLHGTGDGYTF. The CDR3 nucleotides read TGTGCCAGCAGTTTACACGGGACAGGGGATGGCTACACCTTC.

The DNA for the CDR3 is TGTGCCAGTAATATTCCCGGGACAGCTTACGAGCAGTACTTC. It codes for CASNIPGTAYEQYF. The chain recombines TRBV18 with TRBJ2-7; 7 bases are shared with TRBD1. Germline CDR1 and CDR2: KGHSH and LQKENI. The CDR3 contains 14 residues. The J segment lost 4 bases and the V segment lost 9 bases, leaving 12 bases of the junction unmatched.

V gene TRBV12-5 combines with J gene TRBJ2-5, with 13 bases matching TRBD2. CDR3 size: 15 residues. Trimming at V came to 6 bases and at J to 3 bases, leaving 4 bases not matched to a gene. Per the germline V gene, CDR1 is LGHNT and CDR2 is FRNRAP. The CDR3 sequence: CASGPGTSGKETQYF. CDR3 nucleotide sequence: TGTGCTAGTGGCCCCGGGACTAGCGGGAAAGAGACCCAGTACTTC.

The DNA for the CDR3 is TGTGCCAGTAGCCTTCGACAGGCGCCCACCTACGAGCAGTACTTC. Protein sequence: CASSLRQAPTYEQYF. The chain couples TRBV19 to TRBJ2-7; possibly TRBD1 for D (6 bases). Per germline, CDR1 LNHDA and CDR2 SQIVND (reference sequence). This CDR3 contains 15 residues. With 6 bases removed from V and 2 bases from J, the gap between germline ends came to 17 bases.

The V gene is TRBV18, the J gene TRBJ1-4; 8 bases map to TRBD1. The germline V gene encodes CDR1 KGHSH and CDR2 LQKENI. The CDR3 totals 15 residues. After removal of 3 bases from V and 7 bases from J, the junction contained 7 bases not matched to a gene. CDR3 sequence (DNA): TGTGCCAGCTCACCCCGACAGGGGAGCGGTGAAAAACTGTTTTTT. Translated, it gives CASSPRQGSGEKLFF.

This chain links TRBV6-1 with TRBJ2-7; maybe TRBD1 (6 bases). CDR1 is MNHNS, CDR2 SASEGT, per germline. Trimming shortened V by 4 bases and J by 4 bases, and 17 bases separated the two germline ends. CDR3 size: 15 residues. The CDR3 bases are TGTGCCAGCAGTGTGTATTTAAGTGGACAGTACGAGCAGTACTTC. Its protein product is CASSVYLSGQYEQYF.

The genes are TRBV11-2 and TRBJ1-1, with D possibly TRBD1 on 6 matching bases. Germline V gives CDR1 SGHAT, CDR2 FQNNGV. V lost 5 bases and J lost 1, with 8 bases in between. The length of the CDR3 is 13 residues. The CDR3: CASSRQANTEAFF. The CDR3 DNA sequence: TGTGCCAGCAGCCGACAGGCGAACACTGAAGCTTTCTTT.

V gene TRBV15 combines with J gene TRBJ1-5; a possible D gene is TRBD1 (6 bases). Germline V gene data show CDR1 as LNHNV and CDR2 as YYDKDF (reference sequence). The V gene lost 3 bases and the J gene lost 6 bases, with 15 bases spanning the gap. The CDR3 contains 15 residues. CDR3 nucleotide sequence: TGTGCCACCAGCAGGACAGGAATGCAGGGTCAGCCCCAGCATTTT. Amino acid sequence: CATSRTGMQGQPQHF. Full variable domain (remainder filled in from reference TRBV15 and TRBJ1-5): DAMVIQNPRYQVTQFGKPVTLSCSQTLNHNVMYWYQQKSSQAPKLLFHYYDKDFNNEADTPDNFQSRRPNTSFCFLDIRSPGLGDTAMYLCATSRTGMQGQPQHFGDGTRLSIL.

This chain connects TRBV2 to TRBJ1-5, with D perhaps TRBD1 (5 bases). The germline CDR1 and CDR2 sequences are SNHLY and FYNNEI. V shed 7 bases and J shed 2 bases, with 15 bases lying between them. This CDR3 comprises 15 residues. The CDR3 region is CASKIQGRGNQPQHF. CDR3 bases: TGTGCCAGCAAGATCCAGGGTCGCGGCAATCAGCCCCAGCATTTT.

The gene calls are TRBV6-4 and TRBJ2-3, with 8 bases lining up with TRBD2. V shed 6 bases and J 6 bases; nucleotides not matched to a gene: 5. The CDR3 spans 13 residues. CDR1 and CDR2 (germline): MRHNA, SNTAGT. The CDR3 loop is CASSARGGDTQYF. The CDR3 nucleotides read TGTGCCAGCAGCGCACGGGGGGGCGATACGCAGTATTTT.

This chain joins TRBV6-5 and TRBJ2-1; D is unclear. The CDR3 runs 13 residues. V shed 7 bases and J shed 6 bases, with 13 bases lying between them. Looked up from germline, CDR1 is MNHEY and CDR2 is SVGAGI. DNA of the CDR3: TGTGCCAGCAACCTAAACGGAGCCAATGAGCAGTTCTTC. The encoded protein is CASNLNGANEQFF.

This sequence joins TRBV5-4 and TRBJ2-7; D is possibly TRBD1 (7 bases). The V and J ends lost 0 bases and 0 bases respectively, with 13 bases between them. This CDR3 region has 16 residues. Looked up from germline, CDR1 is SGHNT and CDR2 is YYREEE (reference sequence). As DNA, the CDR3 is TGTGCCAGCAGCTTGGATCCAGGGGGGAGCTCCTACGAGCAGTACTTC. It specifies CASSLDPGGSSYEQYF.

This chain links TRBV5-4 with TRBJ2-2, with a possible D match to TRBD2 (6 bases). Deletions cut 4 bases from V and 2 bases from J, with 12 bases between. This CDR3 comprises 15 residues. CDR1 is SGHNT, CDR2 YYREEE, per germline (reference sequence). CDR3 sequence (DNA): TGTGCCAGCAGCCCGGGACTTCTTAACACCGGGGAGCTGTTTTTT. Translation: CASSPGLLNTGELFF.

By sample share, this clone is medium-sized. J is TRBJ1-3 and V is TRBV6-1; 9 nucleotides align to TRBD1. CDR3 length equals 15 residues. V trimming: 8 bases; J trimming: 0 bases; junction bases outside the gene matches: 5. CDR1 and CDR2 (germline): MNHNS, SASEGT. The DNA for the CDR3 is TGTGCCAGCCTACAGGGGGCCGACTCTGGAAACACCATATATTTT. Amino acid sequence: CASLQGADSGNTIYF.

The chain has TRBV28 and TRBJ2-5; the match to TRBD2 covers 13 bases. The CDR3 loop spans 15 amino acids. Germline CDR1 and CDR2: MDHEN and SYDVKM. The trim removed 6 bases at V and 5 bases at J, leaving 6 bases unmatched. The CDR3 bases are TGTGCCAGCAGATGGACTAGCGGGAGTGGGGAGACCCAGTACTTC. It encodes CASRWTSGSGETQYF.

This clone was seen just once. This chain links TRBV11-3 with TRBJ1-6, with no clear D. Germline assignment: CDR1 SGHNT and CDR2 YENEEA. Between the trimmed V and J ends, which lost 1 base and 6 bases, there was a span of 7 bases. CDR3 length: 14 amino acids. CDR3 residues: CASSLGQVNSPLHF. DNA for the CDR3: TGTGCCAGCAGCTTAGGCCAGGTTAATTCACCCCTCCACTTT.

The V and J genes are TRBV11-2 and TRBJ2-1; 12 nucleotides line up with TRBD2. V shed 3 bases, J shed 7 bases, and the junction held 4 bases outside the gene matches. Germline CDR1 SGHAT, CDR2 FQNNGV. This CDR3 is built from 15 residues. CDR3 coding DNA: TGTGCCAGCAGCTTGCTAGCGGGGGGGCCTAATGAGCAGTTCTTC. Its protein is CASSLLAGGPNEQFF.

The chain carries TRBV7-9 and TRBJ2-1, with 7 bases aligning to TRBD2. The germline V gene has CDR1 SEHNR and CDR2 FQNEAQ (reference sequence). The J segment lost 9 bases and the V segment lost 6 bases, leaving 14 bases of the junction unmatched. The length of the CDR3 is 15 residues. The chain's CDR3 is CASRSGRTVAPEQFF. Written as DNA, the CDR3 is TGTGCCAGCAGATCCGGGAGGACCGTTGCGCCTGAGCAGTTCTTC.

This chain links TRBV5-4 with TRBJ2-7, with 12 bases that match TRBD2. The germline CDR1 and CDR2 sequences are SGHNT and YYREEE (reference sequence). The CDR3 runs 13 residues. The V and J ends lost 4 bases and 7 bases, in that order; junction bases with no gene match: 3. This CDR3 reads CASSLAGGSEQYF. The CDR3 coding sequence is TGTGCCAGCAGCCTAGCGGGAGGGTCAGAGCAGTACTTC.

The chain recombines TRBV5-5 with TRBJ1-1, with D possibly being TRBD1 (6 bases). V gave up 3 bases and J gave up 7 bases, with 16 bases separating them. The germline gives CDR1 SGHKS, CDR2 YYEKEE (reference sequence). This CDR3 spans 14 amino acids. The CDR3 coding sequence is TGTGCCAGCAGCTGGGCAACAGGGAGAGATGAAGCTTTCTTT. It is translated as CASSWATGRDEAFF.